The entry below gives a single TCR beta chain sequence along with its context. Trimming took off 6 bases at V and 3 bases at J, with 15 bases between the two ends. The CDR3 runs 15 residues. Looked up from germline, CDR1 is MDHEN and CDR2 is SYDVKM. Amplification used 60 Vbeta primers and 13 Jbeta primers. TCRdb keeps only in-frame clones here, not all; method: immunoSEQ multiplex PCR. The sample records 150,000 to 200,000 clones, 68% being singletons. The data originate from a study of cytomegalovirus exposure and HLA in healthy donors. About the study: Findings of an earlier analysis included some 120 million unique TCR beta sequences from 190 million or so T cells.

The rearrangement joins TRBV28 to TRBJ1-5; a weak D match, TRBD1 (6 bases). This TCR derives from a man aged 50 to 59 in good health and CMV-seronegative. The sequenced sample consisted of PBMCs. In DNA form, the CDR3 reads TGTGCCAGCAGAGGGGGGGGTCCCAACAATCAGCCCCAGCATTTT. The encoded protein is CASRGGGPNNQPQHF.